This T cell receptor beta chain was sequenced during a study of cytomegalovirus exposure and HLA in healthy donors. Study-wide results and limits: Relative to equally common others, HLA-associated TCR beta chains showed greater clonal expansion in a later analysis.

Vbeta (60) and Jbeta (13) primers were used in the PCR. The table came from immunoSEQ multiplex PCR; TCRdb's copy has only in-frame clones and leaves some out. The sample includes 130,000 to 150,000 clones, 75% to 80% of them seen just once. Remarks on this clone: What it binds is not known.

The sequence was obtained from a young man in good health and CMV-seronegative. The sample comprised PBMCs.

In DNA form, the CDR3 reads TGTGCCAGTAGTTACCCCTTGCGGAAGAACACTGAAGCTTTCTTT. Translating it yields CASSYPLRKNTEAFF. The chain carries TRBV19 and TRBJ1-1; unclear D gene. V was trimmed by 5 bases and J by 1 base, leaving 14 bases between them. The V gene's germline CDR1 is LNHDA and CDR2 SQIVND (reference sequence). The CDR3 runs 15 residues.